Below, 3 T cell receptor beta chains from the same sample are listed, as sequenced in a study of T cells in Graves' hyperthyroidism and ophthalmopathy. Authors of the study amplified TCR beta CDR3 regions from RNA transcripts. The study used the HTBI primer set for a first-round RT-PCR of the TCR CDR3. TCRdb recomputed calls from the multiplex PCR reads with MiXCR, one row per CDR3 protein. Of roughly 330,000 distinct CDR3 sequences listed, approximately 17% were seen once; the top ten hold roughly 33%. The sample consisted of blood. The receptor source for this set is a man younger than 40 with Graves' hyperthyroidism.

This clonotype was seen ten or more times. The gene calls are TRBV3-1 and TRBJ1-6; D is undetermined. The CDR3 runs 16 residues. The germline gives CDR1 LGHDT, CDR2 YNNKEL (reference sequence). The V end was cut by 3 bases, the J end by 1 base, with 10 bases between. CDR3 sequence: CASSQMTGSYNSPLHF. CDR3 bases: TGTGCCAGCAGCCAGATGACCGGGTCCTATAATTCACCCCTCCACTTT.

This clonotype occurred many times. The rearrangement links TRBV6-1 to TRBJ2-6, with a possible D match to TRBD1 (6 bases). This CDR3 comprises 16 residues. V was cut by 5 bases and J by 4 bases, with 15 bases left in between. Per germline, CDR1 MNHNS and CDR2 SASEGT. DNA of the CDR3: TGTGCCAGCAGTTCAACCCGGGACACCGGGGCCAACGTCCTGACTTTC. Amino acids: CASSSTRDTGANVLTF.

This clonotype showed up many times. The chain carries TRBV7-2 and TRBJ2-1; no clear D. Trimming removed 2 bases from V and 0 bases from J, with 8 bases in between. CDR3 size: 15 residues. CDR1 and CDR2 (germline): SGHTA, FQGNSA. The CDR3 region is CASSLNTYSYNEQFF. Here the CDR3 DNA reads TGTGCCAGCAGCTTAAATACATACTCCTACAATGAGCAGTTCTTC. The whole variable domain, remainder taken from reference TRBV7-2 and TRBJ2-1, is GAGVSQSPSNKVTEKGKDVELRCDPISGHTALYWYRQSLGQGLEFLIYFQGNSAPDKSGLPSDRFSAERTGGSVSTLTIQRTQQEDSAVYLCASSLNTYSYNEQFFGPGTRLTVL.